This T cell receptor (beta chain) was profiled in a study of T cell repertoires in cytomegalovirus infection (dated by TCRdb to between 2018 and 2021). Regarding the research as a whole: The HLA type of each donor mattered for the analysis, because public TCR beta signatures pointed to carriage of CMV infection along with the matching HLA type. Overall study results and their limits: Carriers of CMV infection plus the relevant HLA type were discriminated by the cumulative frequency of public TCR beta family members in the study cohort and in an independent roughly 350-donor cohort. The ex vivo response was dominated by HLA-C-restricted CMV-specific TCR beta clonotypes, which also provided the single most frequent clonotype in two of eight donors.

There are many counts of this clonotype. Which antigen it targets is not known. Per-base qualities were not stored, and no clone one base away is much larger. The instrument was an Illumina HiSeq 1500. TCRdb handled the public reads itself, with Q25 trimming in fastp and clone calling in MiXCR, and kept productive beta chains. Every entry covers one CDR3 protein and lists the most common genes and DNA from its rows. The sample table holds about 260,000 distinct CDR3 sequences, of which 12% to 15% were seen once. In total, the top ten clones hold 8.5% to 10% of the sample. The CDR3 numbers 16 residues from cysteine through phenylalanine. Only the CDR3 portion is preserved as DNA: 48 bases, with reading frame beginning at the first base. V is cut back by 6 bases and J by 1 base, with 11 bases in the junction unmatched.

The origin of this receptor is a human donor in good health (CMV status not recorded). Some clones in this sample may be carry-over from other donors' samples. The rearrangement joined TRBV12-3 or TRBV12-4 to TRBJ2-5; 7 nucleotides in the junction match TRBD2. Sequences were obtained from PBMCs. The DNA sequence reads TGTGCCAGCAGCCACCAATCTACGGGGGGCCAAGAGACCCAGTACTTC. This codes for CASSHQSTGGQETQYF.